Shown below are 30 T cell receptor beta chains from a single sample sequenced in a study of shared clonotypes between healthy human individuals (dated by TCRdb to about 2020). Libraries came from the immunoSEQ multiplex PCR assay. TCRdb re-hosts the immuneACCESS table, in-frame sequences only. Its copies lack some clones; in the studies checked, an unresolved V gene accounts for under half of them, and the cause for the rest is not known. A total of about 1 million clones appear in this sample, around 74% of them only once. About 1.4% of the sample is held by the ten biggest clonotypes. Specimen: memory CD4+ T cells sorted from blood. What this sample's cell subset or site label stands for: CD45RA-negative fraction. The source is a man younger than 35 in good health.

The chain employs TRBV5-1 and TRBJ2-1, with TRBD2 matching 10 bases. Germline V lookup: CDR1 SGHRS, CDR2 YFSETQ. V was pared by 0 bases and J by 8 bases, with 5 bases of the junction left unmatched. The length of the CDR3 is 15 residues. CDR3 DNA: TGCGCCAGCAGCTTGGAAGGGACTAGCGTCGATGAGCAGTTCTTC. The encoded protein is CASSLEGTSVDEQFF.

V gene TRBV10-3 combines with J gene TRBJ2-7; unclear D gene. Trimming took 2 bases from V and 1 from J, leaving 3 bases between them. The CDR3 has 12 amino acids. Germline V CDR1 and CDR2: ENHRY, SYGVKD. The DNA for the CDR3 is TGTGCCATCAGTGAGCTTTCCTACGAGCAGTACTTC. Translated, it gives CAISELSYEQYF.

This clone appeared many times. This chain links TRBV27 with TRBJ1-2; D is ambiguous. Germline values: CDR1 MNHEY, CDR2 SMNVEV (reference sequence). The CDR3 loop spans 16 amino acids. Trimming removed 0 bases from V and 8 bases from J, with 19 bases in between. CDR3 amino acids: CASSLSMVGRLGGYTF. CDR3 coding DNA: TGTGCCAGCAGTTTATCGATGGTGGGCCGCCTTGGGGGCTACACCTTC.

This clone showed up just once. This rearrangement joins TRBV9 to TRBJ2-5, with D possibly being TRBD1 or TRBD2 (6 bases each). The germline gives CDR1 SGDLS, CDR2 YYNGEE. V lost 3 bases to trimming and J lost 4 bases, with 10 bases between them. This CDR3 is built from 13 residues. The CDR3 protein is CASSGGARETQYF. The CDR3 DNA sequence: TGTGCCAGCAGCGGGGGGGCCAGAGAGACCCAGTACTTC. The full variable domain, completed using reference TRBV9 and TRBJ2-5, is DSGVTQTPKHLITATGQRVTLRCSPRSGDLSVYWYQQSLDQGLQFLIQYYNGEERAKGNILERFSAQQFPDLHSELNLSSLELGDSALYFCASSGGARETQYFGPGTRLLVL.

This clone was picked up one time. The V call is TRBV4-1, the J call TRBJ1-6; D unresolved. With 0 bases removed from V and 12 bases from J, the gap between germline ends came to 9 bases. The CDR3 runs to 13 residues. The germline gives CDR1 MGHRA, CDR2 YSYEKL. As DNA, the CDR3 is TGCGCCAGCAGCCAAGATAACACCTTACCCCTCCACTTT. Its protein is CASSQDNTLPLHF.

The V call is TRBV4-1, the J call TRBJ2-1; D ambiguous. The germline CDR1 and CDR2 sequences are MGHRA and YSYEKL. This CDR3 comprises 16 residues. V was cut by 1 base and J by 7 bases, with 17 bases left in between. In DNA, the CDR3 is TGCGCCAGCAGCCAAGGAGAGGCGGCTAGGAGAAATGAGCAGTTCTTC. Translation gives CASSQGEAARRNEQFF.

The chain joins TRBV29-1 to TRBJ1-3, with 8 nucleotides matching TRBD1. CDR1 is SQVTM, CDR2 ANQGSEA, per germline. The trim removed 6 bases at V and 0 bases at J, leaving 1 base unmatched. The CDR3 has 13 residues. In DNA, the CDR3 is TGCAGCGTGACAGGGGTCTCTGGAAACACCATATATTTT. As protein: CSVTGVSGNTIYF.

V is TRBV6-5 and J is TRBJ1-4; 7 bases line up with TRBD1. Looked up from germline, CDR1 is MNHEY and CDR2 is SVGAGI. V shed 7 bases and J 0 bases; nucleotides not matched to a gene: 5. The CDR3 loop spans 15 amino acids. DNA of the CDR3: TGTGCCAGCAAAACAGGGGCCGCAACTAATGAAAAACTGTTTTTT. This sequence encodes CASKTGAATNEKLFF.

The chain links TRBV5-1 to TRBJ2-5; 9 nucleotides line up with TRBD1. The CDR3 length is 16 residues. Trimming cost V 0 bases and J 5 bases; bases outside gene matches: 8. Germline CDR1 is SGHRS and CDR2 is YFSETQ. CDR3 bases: TGCGCCAGCAGCTTGGTCGCCAAACAGGGGGCGGAGACCCAGTACTTC. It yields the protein CASSLVAKQGAETQYF.

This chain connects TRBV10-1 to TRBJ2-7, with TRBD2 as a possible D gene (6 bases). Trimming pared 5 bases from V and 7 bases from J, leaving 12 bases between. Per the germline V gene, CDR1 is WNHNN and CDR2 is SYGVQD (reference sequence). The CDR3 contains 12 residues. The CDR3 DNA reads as TGCGCCAGCAGTCGTAACGGGGGAGAGCAGTACTTC. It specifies CASSRNGGEQYF.

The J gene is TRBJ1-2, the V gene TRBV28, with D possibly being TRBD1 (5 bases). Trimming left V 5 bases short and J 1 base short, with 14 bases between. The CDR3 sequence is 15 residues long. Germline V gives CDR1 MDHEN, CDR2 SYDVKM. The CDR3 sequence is CASSLSRQNNYGYTF. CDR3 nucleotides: TGTGCCAGCAGTCTCTCCCGACAGAATAACTATGGCTACACCTTC.

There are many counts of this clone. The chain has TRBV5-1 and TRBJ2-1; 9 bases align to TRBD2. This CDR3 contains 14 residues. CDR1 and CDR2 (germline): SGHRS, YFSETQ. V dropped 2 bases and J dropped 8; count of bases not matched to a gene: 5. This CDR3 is CASSLGTSMDEQFF. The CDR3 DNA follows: TGCGCCAGCAGCTTAGGGACTAGCATGGATGAGCAGTTCTTC.

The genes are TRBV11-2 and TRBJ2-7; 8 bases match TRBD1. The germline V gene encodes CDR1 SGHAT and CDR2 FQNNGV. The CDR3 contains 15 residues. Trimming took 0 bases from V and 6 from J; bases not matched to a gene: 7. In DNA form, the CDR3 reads TGTGCCAGCAGCTTAGATGGGATAACAGGGGGCGAGCAGTACTTC. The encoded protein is CASSLDGITGGEQYF. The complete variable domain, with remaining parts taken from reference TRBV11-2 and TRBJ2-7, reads EAGVAQSPRYKIIEKRQSVAFWCNPISGHATLYWYQQILGQGPKLLIQFQNNGVVDDSQLPKDRFSAERLKGVDSTLKIQPAKLEDSAVYLCASSLDGITGGEQYFGPGTRLTVT.

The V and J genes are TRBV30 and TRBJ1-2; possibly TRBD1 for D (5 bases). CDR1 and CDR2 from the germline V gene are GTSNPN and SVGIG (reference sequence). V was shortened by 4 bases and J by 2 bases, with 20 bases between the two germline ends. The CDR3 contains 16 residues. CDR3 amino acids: CAWTPGGRVGNYGYTF. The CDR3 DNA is TGTGCCTGGACGCCGGGAGGCAGGGTAGGGAACTATGGCTACACCTTC.

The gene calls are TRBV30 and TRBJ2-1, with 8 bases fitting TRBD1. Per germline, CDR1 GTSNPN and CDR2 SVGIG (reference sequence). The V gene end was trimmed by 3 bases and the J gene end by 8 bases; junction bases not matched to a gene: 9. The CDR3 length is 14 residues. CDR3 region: CAWSRGPGRHEQFF. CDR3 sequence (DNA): TGTGCCTGGAGCAGGGGGCCCGGGCGACATGAGCAGTTCTTC.

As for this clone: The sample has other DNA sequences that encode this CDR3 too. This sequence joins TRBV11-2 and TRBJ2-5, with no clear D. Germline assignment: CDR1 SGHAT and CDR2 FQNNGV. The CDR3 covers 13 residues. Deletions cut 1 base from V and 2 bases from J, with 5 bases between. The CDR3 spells CASSLGTQETQYF. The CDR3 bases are TGTGCCAGCAGCTTAGGCACACAAGAGACCCAGTACTTC.

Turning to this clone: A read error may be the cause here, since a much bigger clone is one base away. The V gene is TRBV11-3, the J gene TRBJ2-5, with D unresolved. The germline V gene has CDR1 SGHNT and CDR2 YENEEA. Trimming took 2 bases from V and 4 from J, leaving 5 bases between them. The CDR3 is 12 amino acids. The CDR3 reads CASSLSGETQYF. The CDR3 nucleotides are TGTGCCAGCAGCTTATCAGGAGAGACCCAGTACTTC. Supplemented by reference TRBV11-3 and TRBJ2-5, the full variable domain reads EAGVVQSPRYKIIEKKQPVAFWCNPISGHNTLYWYLQNLGQGPELLIRYENEEAVDDSQLPKDRFSAERLKGVDSTLKIQPAELGDSAVYLCASSLSGETQYFGPGTRLLVL.

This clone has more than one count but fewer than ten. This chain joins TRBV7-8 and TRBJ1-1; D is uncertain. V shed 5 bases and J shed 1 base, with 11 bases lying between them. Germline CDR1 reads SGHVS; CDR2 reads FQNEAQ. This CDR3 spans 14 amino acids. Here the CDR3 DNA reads TGTGCCAGCAGCAAAAGGACGGAGAACACTGAAGCTTTCTTT. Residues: CASSKRTENTEAFF.

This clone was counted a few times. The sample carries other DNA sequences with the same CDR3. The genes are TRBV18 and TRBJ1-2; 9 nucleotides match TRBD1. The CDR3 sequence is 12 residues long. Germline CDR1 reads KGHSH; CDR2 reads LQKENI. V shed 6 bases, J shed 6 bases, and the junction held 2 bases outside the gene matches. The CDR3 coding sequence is TGTGCCAGCTCCCGACAGGGGGATGGCTACACCTTC. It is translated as CASSRQGDGYTF.

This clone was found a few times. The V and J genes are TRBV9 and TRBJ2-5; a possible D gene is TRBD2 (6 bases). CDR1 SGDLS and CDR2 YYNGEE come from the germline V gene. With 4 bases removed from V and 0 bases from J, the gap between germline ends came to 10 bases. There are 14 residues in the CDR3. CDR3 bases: TGTGCCAGCAGCCTCCGGAGGGACCAAGAGACCCAGTACTTC. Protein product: CASSLRRDQETQYF.

The CDR3 is CASTWTGGEYGELFF. The CDR3 DNA reads as TGTGCCAGCACCTGGACAGGGGGCGAATACGGGGAGCTGTTTTTT. The J gene is TRBJ2-2, the V gene TRBV6-5; TRBD1 aligns across 11 bases. J gave up 7 bases and V 7 bases, and 8 bases lay outside the gene matches. The CDR3 runs to 15 residues. Germline lookup yields CDR1 MNHEY and CDR2 SVGAGI.

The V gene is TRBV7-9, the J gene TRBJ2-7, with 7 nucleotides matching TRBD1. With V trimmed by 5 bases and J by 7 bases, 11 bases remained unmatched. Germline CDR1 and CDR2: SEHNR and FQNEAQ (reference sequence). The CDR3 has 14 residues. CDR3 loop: CASSPAGQVKEQYF. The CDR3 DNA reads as TGTGCCAGCAGCCCCGCCGGACAGGTAAAGGAGCAGTACTTC. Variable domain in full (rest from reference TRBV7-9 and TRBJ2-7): DTGVSQNPRHKITKRGQNVTFRCDPISEHNRLYWYRQTLGQGPEFLTYFQNEAQLEKSRLLSDRFSAERPKGSFSTLEIQRTEQGDSAMYLCASSPAGQVKEQYFGPGTRLTVT.

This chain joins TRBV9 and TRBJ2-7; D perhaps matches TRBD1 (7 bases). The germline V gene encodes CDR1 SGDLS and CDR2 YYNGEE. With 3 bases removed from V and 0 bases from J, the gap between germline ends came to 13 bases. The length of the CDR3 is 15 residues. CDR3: CASSAAGQSSYEQYF. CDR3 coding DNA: TGTGCCAGCAGCGCGGCGGGACAGTCCTCCTACGAGCAGTACTTC.

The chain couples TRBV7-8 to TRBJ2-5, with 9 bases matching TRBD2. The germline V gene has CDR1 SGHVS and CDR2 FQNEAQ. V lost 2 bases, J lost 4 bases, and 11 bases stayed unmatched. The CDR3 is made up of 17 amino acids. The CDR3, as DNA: TGTGCCAGCAGCTTACGGTTTAGAGCGGGGGGCCTAGAGACCCAGTACTTC. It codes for CASSLRFRAGGLETQYF.

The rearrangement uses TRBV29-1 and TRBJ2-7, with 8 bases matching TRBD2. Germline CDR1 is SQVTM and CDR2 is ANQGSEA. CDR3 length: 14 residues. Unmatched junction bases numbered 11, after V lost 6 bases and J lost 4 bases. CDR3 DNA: TGCAGCGTCACACCGGGAGGGGGAACGTACGAGCAGTACTTC. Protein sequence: CSVTPGGGTYEQYF.

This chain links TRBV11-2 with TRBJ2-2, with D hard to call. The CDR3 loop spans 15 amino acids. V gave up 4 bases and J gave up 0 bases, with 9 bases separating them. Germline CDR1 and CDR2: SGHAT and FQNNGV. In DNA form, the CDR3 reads TGTGCCAGCAGCTCCCGTAGGCCGAACACCGGGGAGCTGTTTTTT. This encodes CASSSRRPNTGELFF.

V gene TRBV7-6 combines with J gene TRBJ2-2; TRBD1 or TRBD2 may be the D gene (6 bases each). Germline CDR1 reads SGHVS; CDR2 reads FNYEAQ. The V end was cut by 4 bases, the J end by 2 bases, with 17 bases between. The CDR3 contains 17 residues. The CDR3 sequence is CASSYSRGERNTGELFF. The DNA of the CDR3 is TGTGCCAGCAGCTATAGTAGGGGGGAGAGAAACACCGGGGAGCTGTTTTTT.

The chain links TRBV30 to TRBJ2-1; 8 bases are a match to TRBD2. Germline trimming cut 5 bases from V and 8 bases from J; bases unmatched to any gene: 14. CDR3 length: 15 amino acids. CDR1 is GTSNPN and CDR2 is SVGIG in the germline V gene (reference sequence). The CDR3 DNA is TGTGCCTGGGGCCTCAGAAGCGGGAGATCGGATGAGCAGTTCTTC. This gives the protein CAWGLRSGRSDEQFF. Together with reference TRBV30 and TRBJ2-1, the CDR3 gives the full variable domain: SQTIHQWPATLVQPVGSPLSLECTVEGTSNPNLYWYRQAAGRGLQLLFYSVGIGQISSEVPQNLSASRPQDRQFILSSKKLLLSDSGFYLCAWGLRSGRSDEQFFGPGTRLTVL.

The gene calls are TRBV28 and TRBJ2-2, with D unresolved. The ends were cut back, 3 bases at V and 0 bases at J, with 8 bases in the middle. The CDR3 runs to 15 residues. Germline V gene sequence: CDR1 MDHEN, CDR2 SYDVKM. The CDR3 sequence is CASSFSVANTGELFF. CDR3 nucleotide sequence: TGTGCCAGCAGTTTTTCTGTCGCGAACACCGGGGAGCTGTTTTTT.

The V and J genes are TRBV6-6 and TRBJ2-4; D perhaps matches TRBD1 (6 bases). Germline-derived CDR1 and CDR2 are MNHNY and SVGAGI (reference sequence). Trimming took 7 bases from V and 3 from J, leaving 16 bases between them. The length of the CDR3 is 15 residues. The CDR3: CASIKAGANKNIQYF. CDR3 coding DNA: TGTGCCAGCATCAAAGCAGGGGCAAACAAAAACATTCAGTACTTC.